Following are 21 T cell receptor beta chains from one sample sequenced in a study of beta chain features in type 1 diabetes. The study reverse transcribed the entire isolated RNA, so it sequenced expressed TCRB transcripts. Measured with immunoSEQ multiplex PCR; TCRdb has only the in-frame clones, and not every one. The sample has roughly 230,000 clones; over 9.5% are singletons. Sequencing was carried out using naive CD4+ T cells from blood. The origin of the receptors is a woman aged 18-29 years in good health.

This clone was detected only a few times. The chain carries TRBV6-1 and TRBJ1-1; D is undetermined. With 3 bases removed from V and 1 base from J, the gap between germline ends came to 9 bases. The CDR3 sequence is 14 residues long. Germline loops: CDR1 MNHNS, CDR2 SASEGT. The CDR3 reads CASSDVHRNTEAFF. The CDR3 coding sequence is TGTGCCAGCAGTGATGTACACCGGAACACTGAAGCTTTCTTT.

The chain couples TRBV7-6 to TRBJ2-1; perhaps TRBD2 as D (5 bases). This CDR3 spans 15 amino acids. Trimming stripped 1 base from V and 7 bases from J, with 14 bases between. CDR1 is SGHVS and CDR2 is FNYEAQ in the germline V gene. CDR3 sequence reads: CASSLGGLALNEQFF. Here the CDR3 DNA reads TGTGCCAGCAGCTTAGGTGGGCTAGCTTTAAATGAGCAGTTCTTC.

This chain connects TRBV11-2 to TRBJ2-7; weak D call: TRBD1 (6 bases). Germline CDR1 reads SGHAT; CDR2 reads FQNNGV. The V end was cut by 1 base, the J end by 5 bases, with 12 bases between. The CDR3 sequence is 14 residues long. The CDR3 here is CASSLVGRGNEQYF. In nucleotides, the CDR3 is TGTGCCAGCAGCTTAGTGGGCAGGGGTAACGAGCAGTACTTC. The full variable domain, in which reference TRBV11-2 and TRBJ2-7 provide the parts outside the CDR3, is EAGVAQSPRYKIIEKRQSVAFWCNPISGHATLYWYQQILGQGPKLLIQFQNNGVVDDSQLPKDRFSAERLKGVDSTLKIQPAKLEDSAVYLCASSLVGRGNEQYFGPGTRLTVT.

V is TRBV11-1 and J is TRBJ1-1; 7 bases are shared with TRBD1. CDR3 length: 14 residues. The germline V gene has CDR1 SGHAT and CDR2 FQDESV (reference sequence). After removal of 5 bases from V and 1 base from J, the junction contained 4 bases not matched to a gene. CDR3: CASSRDRANTEAFF. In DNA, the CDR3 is TGTGCCAGCAGCCGCGACAGGGCGAACACTGAAGCTTTCTTT.

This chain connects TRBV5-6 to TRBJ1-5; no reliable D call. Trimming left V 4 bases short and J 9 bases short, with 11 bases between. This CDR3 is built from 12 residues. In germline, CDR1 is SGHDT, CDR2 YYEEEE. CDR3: CASSLGRRPQHF. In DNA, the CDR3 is TGTGCCAGCAGCCTTGGTCGTAGGCCCCAGCATTTT.

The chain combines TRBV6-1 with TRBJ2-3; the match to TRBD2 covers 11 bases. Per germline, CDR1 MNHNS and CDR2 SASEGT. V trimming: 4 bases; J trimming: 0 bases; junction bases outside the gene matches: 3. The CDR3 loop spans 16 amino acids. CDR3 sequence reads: CASSAWTSGSTDTQYF. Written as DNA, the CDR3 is TGTGCCAGCAGTGCCTGGACTAGCGGGAGCACAGATACGCAGTATTTT.

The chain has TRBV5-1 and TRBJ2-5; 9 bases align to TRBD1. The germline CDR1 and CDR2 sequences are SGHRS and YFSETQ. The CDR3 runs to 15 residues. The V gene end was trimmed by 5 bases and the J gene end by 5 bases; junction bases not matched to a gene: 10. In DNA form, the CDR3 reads TGCGCCAGCAGTTACCCGGGACAGGGTGACGAGACCCAGTACTTC. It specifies CASSYPGQGDETQYF.

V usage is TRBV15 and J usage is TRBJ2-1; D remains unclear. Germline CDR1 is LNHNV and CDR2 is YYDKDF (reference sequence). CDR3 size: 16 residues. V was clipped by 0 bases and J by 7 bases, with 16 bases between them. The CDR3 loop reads CATSRDLPSAGNEQFF. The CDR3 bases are TGTGCCACCAGCAGAGATCTCCCCTCGGCCGGGAATGAGCAGTTCTTC.

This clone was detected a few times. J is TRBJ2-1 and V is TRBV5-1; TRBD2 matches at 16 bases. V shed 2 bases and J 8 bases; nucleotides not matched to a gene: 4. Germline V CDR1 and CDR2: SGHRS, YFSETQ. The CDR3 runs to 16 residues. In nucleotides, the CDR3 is TGCGCCAGCAGCTTACCGGGACTAGCGGGAGGGGATGAGCAGTTCTTC. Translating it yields CASSLPGLAGGDEQFF.

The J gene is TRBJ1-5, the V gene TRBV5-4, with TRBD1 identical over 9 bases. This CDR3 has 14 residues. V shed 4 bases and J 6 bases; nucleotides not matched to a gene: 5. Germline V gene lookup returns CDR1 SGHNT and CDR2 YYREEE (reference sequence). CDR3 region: CASSLQGQGQPQHF. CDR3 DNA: TGTGCCAGCAGCCTACAGGGACAGGGTCAGCCCCAGCATTTT.

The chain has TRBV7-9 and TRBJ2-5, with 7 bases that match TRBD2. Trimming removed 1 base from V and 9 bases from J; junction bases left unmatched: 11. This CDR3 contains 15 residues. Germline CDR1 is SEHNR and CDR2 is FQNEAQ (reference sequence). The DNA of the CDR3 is TGTGCCAGCAGCTTAGATGGGCGGGAGTACGGGGCCCAGTACTTC. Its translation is CASSLDGREYGAQYF.

The CDR3 bases are TGCAGCGTTGCCCCACCGGGGGAAAATGGCTACACCTTC. Translated: CSVAPPGENGYTF. This chain connects TRBV29-1 to TRBJ1-2; D might be TRBD1 (5 bases). This CDR3 is built from 13 residues. In germline, CDR1 is SQVTM, CDR2 ANQGSEA. The V end lost 4 bases, the J end lost 6 bases, and 15 bases lay between the germline ends.

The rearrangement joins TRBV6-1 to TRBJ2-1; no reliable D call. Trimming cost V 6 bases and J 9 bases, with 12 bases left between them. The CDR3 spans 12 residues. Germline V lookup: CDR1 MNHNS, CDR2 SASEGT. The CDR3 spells CASREPNIEQFF. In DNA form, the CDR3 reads TGTGCCAGCAGGGAGCCTAACATTGAGCAGTTCTTC.

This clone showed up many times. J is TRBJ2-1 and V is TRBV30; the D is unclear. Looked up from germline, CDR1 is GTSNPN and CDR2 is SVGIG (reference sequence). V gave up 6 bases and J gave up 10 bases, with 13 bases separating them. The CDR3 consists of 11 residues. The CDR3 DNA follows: TGTGCCTGCGGGTTTACCGAGGAGCAGTTCTTC. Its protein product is CACGFTEEQFF.

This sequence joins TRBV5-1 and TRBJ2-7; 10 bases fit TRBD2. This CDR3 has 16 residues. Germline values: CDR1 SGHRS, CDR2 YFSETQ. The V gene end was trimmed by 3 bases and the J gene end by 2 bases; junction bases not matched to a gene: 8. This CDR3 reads CASSSPSGRAPYEQYF. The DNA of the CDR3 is TGCGCCAGCAGCTCACCCAGCGGGAGGGCCCCCTACGAGCAGTACTTC.

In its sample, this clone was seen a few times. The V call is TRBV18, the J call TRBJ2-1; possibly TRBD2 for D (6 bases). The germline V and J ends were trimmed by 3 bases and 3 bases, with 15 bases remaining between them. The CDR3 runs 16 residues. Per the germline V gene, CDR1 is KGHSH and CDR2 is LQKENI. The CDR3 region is CASSPTRSGNYNEQFF. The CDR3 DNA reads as TGTGCCAGCTCACCTACACGTAGCGGAAACTACAATGAGCAGTTCTTC. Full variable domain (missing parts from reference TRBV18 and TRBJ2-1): NAGVMQNPRHLVRRRGQEARLRCSPMKGHSHVYWYRQLPEEGLKFMVYLQKENIIDESGMPKERFSAEFPKEGPSILRIQQVVRGDSAAYFCASSPTRSGNYNEQFFGPGTRLTVL.

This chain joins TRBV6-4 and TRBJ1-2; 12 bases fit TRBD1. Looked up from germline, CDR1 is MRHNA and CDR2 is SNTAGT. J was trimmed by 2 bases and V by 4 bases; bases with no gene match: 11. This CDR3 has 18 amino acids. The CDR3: CASSARFRDRGQNYGYTF. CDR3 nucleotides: TGTGCCAGCAGTGCCCGCTTCCGGGACAGGGGGCAAAACTATGGCTACACCTTC.

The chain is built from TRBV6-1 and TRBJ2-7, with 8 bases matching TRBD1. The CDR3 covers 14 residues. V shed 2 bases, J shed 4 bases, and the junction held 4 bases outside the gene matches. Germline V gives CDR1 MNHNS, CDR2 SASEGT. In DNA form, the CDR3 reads TGTGCCAGCAGTGAATCATGGACAGGGTACGAGCAGTACTTC. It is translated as CASSESWTGYEQYF.

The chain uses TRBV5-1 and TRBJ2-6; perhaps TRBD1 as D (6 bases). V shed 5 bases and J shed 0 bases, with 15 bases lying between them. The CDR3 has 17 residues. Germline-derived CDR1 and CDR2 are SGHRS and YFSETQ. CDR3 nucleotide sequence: TGCGCCAGCAGTTCCGTACGGGACACCTCTGGGGCCAACGTCCTGACTTTC. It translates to CASSSVRDTSGANVLTF.

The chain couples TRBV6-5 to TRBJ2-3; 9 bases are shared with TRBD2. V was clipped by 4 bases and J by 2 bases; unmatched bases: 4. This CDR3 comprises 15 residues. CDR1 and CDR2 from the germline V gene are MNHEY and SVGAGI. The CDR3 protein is CASSFQRGVTDTQYF. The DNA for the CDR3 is TGTGCCAGCAGTTTTCAGCGGGGGGTCACAGATACGCAGTATTTT.

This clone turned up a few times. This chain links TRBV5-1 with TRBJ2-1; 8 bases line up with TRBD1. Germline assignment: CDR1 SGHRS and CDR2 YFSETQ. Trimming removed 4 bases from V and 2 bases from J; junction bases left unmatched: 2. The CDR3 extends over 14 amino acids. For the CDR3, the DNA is TGCGCCAGCAGCACGGGACAGGCCTACAATGAGCAGTTCTTC. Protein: CASSTGQAYNEQFF. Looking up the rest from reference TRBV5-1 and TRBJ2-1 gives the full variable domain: KAGVTQTPRYLIKTRGQQVTLSCSPISGHRSVSWYQQTPGQGLQFLFEYFSETQRNKGNFPGRFSGRQFSNSRSEMNVSTLELGDSALYLCASSTGQAYNEQFFGPGTRLTVL.